This T cell receptor beta chain was profiled in a study of blood T cell repertoires in COVID-19. Measured with immunoSEQ multiplex PCR; TCRdb has only the in-frame clones, and not every one. The repertoire consists of approximately 73,000 clones, with approximately 92% occurring once and the leading ten covering roughly 8.8%. What was sequenced was peripheral blood. This receptor was taken from a man of 80 years or more with acute or convalescent COVID-19.

The CDR3 spells CASSSRSFTDTQYF. CDR3 DNA: TGTGCCAGCAGCTCTCGGTCCTTCACAGATACGCAGTATTTT. The chain couples TRBV7-2 to TRBJ2-3; D remains unclear. Trimming left V 4 bases short and J 2 bases short, with 10 bases between. Per germline, CDR1 SGHTA and CDR2 FQGNSA. The CDR3 length is 14 residues.